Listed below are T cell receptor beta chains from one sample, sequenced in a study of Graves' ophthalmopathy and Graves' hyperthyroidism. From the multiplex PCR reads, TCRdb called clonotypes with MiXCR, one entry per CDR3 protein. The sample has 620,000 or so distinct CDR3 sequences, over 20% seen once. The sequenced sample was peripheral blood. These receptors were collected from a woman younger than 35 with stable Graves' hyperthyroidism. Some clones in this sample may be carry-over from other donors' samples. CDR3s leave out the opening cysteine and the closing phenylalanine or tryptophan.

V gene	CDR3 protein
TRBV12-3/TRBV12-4	ASSPEGGNQPQH
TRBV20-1	SARYGLGQETQY
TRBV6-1	ASSSLPDSLSPLH
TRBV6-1	ASSSESSYNSPLH
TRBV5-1	ASSLVAADLTSGRV
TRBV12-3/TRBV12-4	ASSRDRYSYGYT
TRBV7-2	ASSLRFQANSPLH
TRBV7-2	ASSLGGGNRYEQY
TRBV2	ASSESGGTYEQY
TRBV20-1	SADRTREEQY
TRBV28	ASSDRTQETQY
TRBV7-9	ASSRTGGTGYT
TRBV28	ASRPPGARASGYT
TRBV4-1	ASSQGQGPFSYEQY
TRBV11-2	ASSFNARGANTGELF
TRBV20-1	SARGTGGTEQY
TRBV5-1	ASSLEGGANSPLH
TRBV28	ASSGQGREKLF
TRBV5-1	ASSLNGHTEAF
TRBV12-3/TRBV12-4	ASSLTGTSGDSEQY
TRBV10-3	AISEGQGTNYGYT
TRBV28	ASSSGQGQSGELF
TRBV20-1	SARTDRVGLNTEAF
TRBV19	ASRLGGAMTEAF
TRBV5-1	ASSRTSGGANEQY
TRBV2	ASGRQGRNEQY
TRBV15	ATRTSGQGNYGYT
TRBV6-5	ASSYQTGAAETF
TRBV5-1	AAGSGAPNTEAF
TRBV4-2	ASSRGTVGDQETQY
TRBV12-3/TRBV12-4	ASSPYWGNQPQH